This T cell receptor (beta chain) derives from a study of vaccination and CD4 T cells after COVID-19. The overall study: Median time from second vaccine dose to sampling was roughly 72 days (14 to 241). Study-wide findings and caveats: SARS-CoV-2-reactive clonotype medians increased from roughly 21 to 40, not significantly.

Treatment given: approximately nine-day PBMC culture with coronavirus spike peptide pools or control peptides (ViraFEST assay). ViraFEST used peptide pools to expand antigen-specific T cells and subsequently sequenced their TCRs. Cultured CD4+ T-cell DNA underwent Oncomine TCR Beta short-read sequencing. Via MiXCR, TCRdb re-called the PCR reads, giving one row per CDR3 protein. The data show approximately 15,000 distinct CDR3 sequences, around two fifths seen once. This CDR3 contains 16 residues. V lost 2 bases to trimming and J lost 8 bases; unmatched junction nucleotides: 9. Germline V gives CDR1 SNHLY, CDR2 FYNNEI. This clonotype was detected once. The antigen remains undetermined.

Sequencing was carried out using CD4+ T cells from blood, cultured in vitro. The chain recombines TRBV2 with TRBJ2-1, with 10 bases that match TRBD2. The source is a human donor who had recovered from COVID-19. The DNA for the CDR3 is TGTGCCAGCAGTGAAATCTTACTAGCGGGACGGGATGAGCAGTTCTTC. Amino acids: CASSEILLAGRDEQFF.